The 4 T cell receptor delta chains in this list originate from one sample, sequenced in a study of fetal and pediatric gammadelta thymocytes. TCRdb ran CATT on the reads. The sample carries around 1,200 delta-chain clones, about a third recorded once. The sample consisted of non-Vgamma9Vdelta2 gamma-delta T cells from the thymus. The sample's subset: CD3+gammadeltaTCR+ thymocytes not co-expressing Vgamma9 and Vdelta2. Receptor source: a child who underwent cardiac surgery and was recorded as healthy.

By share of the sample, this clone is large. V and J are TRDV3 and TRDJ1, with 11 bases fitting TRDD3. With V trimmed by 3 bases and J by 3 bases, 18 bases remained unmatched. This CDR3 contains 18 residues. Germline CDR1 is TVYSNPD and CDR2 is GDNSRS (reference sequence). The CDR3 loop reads CAFKVVLGDNASSDKLIF. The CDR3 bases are TGTGCCTTCAAGGTGGTACTGGGGGATAATGCGTCTTCCGATAAACTCATCTTT.

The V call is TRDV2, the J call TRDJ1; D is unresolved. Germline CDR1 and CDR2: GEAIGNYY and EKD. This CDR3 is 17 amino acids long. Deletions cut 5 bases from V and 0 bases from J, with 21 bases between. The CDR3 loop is CACVGVGSPPYTDKLIF. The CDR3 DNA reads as TGTGCCTGTGTAGGTGTTGGGTCCCCCCCGTACACCGATAAACTCATCTTT.

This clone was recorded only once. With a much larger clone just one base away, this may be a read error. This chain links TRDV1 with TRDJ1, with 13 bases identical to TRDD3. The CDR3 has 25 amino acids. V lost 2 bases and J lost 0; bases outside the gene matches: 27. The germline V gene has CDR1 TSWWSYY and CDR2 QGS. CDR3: CALGEWSHSHLRVLGDTLYTDKLIF. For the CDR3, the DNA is TGTGCTCTTGGGGAATGGTCCCATTCGCACCTACGTGTACTGGGGGATACGCTCTACACCGATAAACTCATCTTT.

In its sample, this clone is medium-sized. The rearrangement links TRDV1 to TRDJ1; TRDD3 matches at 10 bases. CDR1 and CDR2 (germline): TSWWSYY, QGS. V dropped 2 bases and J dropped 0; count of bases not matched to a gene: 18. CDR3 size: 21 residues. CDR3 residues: CALGEYVLLPGDTEYTDKLIF. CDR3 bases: TGTGCTCTTGGGGAATACGTTCTCCTCCCGGGGGATACGGAGTACACCGATAAACTCATCTTT.